This T cell receptor beta chain was obtained from a study of blood T cell repertoires in COVID-19. Libraries were prepared by immunoSEQ multiplex PCR; TCRdb keeps only in-frame clonotypes and omits some of them. This table holds about 200,000 clones, 70% to 85% found once. Germline V CDR1 and CDR2: SGHNT, YYREEE (reference sequence). The CDR3 spans 12 residues. Germline trimming cut 2 bases from V and 15 bases from J; bases unmatched to any gene: 8. Sequencing input: PBMCs or T cells enriched from blood (not recorded which). The TCR sequence derives from a middle-aged man who had recovered from COVID-19. The J gene is TRBJ2-1, the V gene TRBV5-4, with 7 bases identical to TRBD2. The CDR3 DNA sequence: TGTGCCAGCAGCTTCCCCAGCGGGGTCGGGTTCTTC. As protein: CASSFPSGVGFF.